The clone carrying this T cell receptor beta chain was seen only a few times. TCRdb recomputed calls from the RT-PCR reads with MiXCR, one row per CDR3 protein. The sample has hundreds of thousands of distinct CDR3 sequences, 11% seen once; the top ten hold 9.5% to 12%. The ends lost 3 bases at V and 2 bases at J; junction bases unmatched: 4. The V gene's germline CDR1 is MNHNS and CDR2 SASEGT. The length of the CDR3 is 14 residues. The data originate from a study of response to subunit inactivated influenza vaccine. These records were also assigned to another study, of T cells expressing NK-cell markers. This second study says: Production of TCR beta cDNA relied on 5'RACE template switching with UMIs. Eight donors were sequenced, of whom seven were HCMV-seropositive, while the remaining one was HCMV-seronegative. Expanded NKG2C+ T cell clones were not confirmed as HCMV-specific.

Sequencing used PBMCs from blood, obtained on the day of vaccination. This TCR came from a middle-aged man who received an inactivated influenza vaccine. This chain uses TRBV6-1 with TRBJ2-7; 7 bases align to TRBD1. The CDR3 is CASSDRGPPYEQYF. CDR3 nucleotide sequence: TGTGCCAGCAGTGATAGGGGGCCGCCCTACGAGCAGTACTTC.